The 9 T cell receptor beta chains below all came from one sample that was sequenced in a study of regulatory T cells in long-lasting Graves disease. HTBI primers from iRepertoire and Arm-PCR of CDR3 regions yielded the TCR beta libraries. From the multiplex PCR reads, TCRdb called clonotypes with MiXCR, one entry per CDR3 protein. The repertoire holds some 600,000 distinct CDR3 sequences, roughly a sixth seen once, with 12% in the top ten. Noted time point: newly diagnosed GD, antithyroid drugs for less than 3 months. With RNA extracted from PBMCs as input, the TCR library was made. In addition, the sample was reused for a study of T cells in Graves' hyperthyroidism and ophthalmopathy.

The specimen was peripheral blood mononuclear cells (PBMCs), collected at new diagnosis, from a patient treated with antithyroid drugs. These receptors were taken from a man aged 18 to 29 with Graves disease.

This clonotype was picked up a small number of times. The rearrangement links TRBV6-5 to TRBJ1-4; weak D call: TRBD1 (5 bases). Looked up from germline, CDR1 is MNHEY and CDR2 is SVGAGI. Trimming pared 2 bases from V and 7 bases from J, leaving 14 bases between. This CDR3 is built from 15 residues. The CDR3 nucleotides are TGTGCCAGCAGTTACAGGTTCGCGAGGGGTGAAAAACTGTTTTTT. Amino acids: CASSYRFARGEKLFF.

This clonotype was picked up many times. The rearrangement uses TRBV2 and TRBJ2-3; unclear D gene. Germline loops: CDR1 SNHLY, CDR2 FYNNEI. The CDR3 covers 12 residues. The V gene lost 6 bases and the J gene lost 2 bases, with 6 bases spanning the gap. This chain's CDR3 is CASRVLTDTQYF. CDR3 bases: TGTGCCAGCAGGGTCCTCACAGATACGCAGTATTTT.

The J gene is TRBJ2-7, the V gene TRBV2; 10 positions agree with TRBD1. With 6 bases clipped from V and 6 bases from J, the junction kept 8 bases outside the gene matches. The V gene's germline CDR1 is SNHLY and CDR2 FYNNEI. The CDR3 extends over 14 amino acids. The CDR3 here is CASRLGQGGSEQYF. The CDR3 region has the DNA TGTGCCAGCAGACTAGGACAGGGGGGTAGCGAGCAGTACTTC. The full variable domain, in which reference TRBV2 and TRBJ2-7 provide the parts outside the CDR3, is EPEVTQTPSHQVTQMGQEVILRCVPISNHLYFYWYRQILGQKVEFLVSFYNNEISEKSEIFDDQFSVERPDGSNFTLKIRSTKLEDSAMYFCASRLGQGGSEQYFGPGTRLTVT.

Many counts were recorded for this clonotype. The chain joins TRBV3-1 to TRBJ2-3; 8 nucleotides align to TRBD2. J lost 4 bases, V lost 4 bases, and 7 bases had no gene match. Germline values: CDR1 LGHDT, CDR2 YNNKEL (reference sequence). CDR3 length: 15 residues. The CDR3 nucleotides read TGTGCCAGCAGCCTACTAGCGGACCCACCAGATACGCAGTATTTT. This codes for CASSLLADPPDTQYF.

A word on this clonotype: This could be a read error, since a much larger clone is one nucleotide away. V usage is TRBV7-2 and J usage is TRBJ1-3; D is unresolved. The CDR3 extends over 14 amino acids. Germline V gives CDR1 SGHTA, CDR2 FQGNSA. CDR3 sequence: CASSLSGLGKTIYF. CDR3 nucleotide sequence: TGTGCCAGCAGCTTAAGCGGTCTTGGAAAAACCATATATTTT.

This clonotype appeared many times. V and J are TRBV6-2 or TRBV6-3 and TRBJ1-5, with 9 bases aligning to TRBD1. Germline V CDR1 and CDR2: MNHEY, SVGEGT. V lost 5 bases and J lost 2; bases outside the gene matches: 7. This CDR3 contains 16 residues. The CDR3 sequence: CASSPPWDRGNQPQHF. In nucleotides, the CDR3 is TGTGCCAGCAGTCCCCCCTGGGACAGGGGCAATCAGCCCCAGCATTTT.

This clonotype was seen many times. A junction boundary mismatches the germline segment, possibly from a read error. The CDR3 sequence is CASSAGAVTSGHNEQFF. CDR3 nucleotide sequence: TGTGCTAGCAGCGCAGGCGCCGTGACTAGCGGGCATAATGAGCAGTTCTTC. The J gene is TRBJ2-1, the V gene TRBV7-7; TRBD2 matches at 10 bases. The CDR3 is 17 residues long. The germline gives CDR1 SSHAT, CDR2 FNYEAQ (reference sequence).

This chain links TRBV30 with TRBJ2-5; 10 nucleotides agree with TRBD2. The germline V gene has CDR1 GTSNPN and CDR2 SVGIG (reference sequence). The length of the CDR3 is 17 residues. Trimming removed 1 base from V and 1 base from J; junction bases left unmatched: 9. CDR3 coding DNA: TGTGCCTGGAGTGACGGGCTAGCGGGAGTCCCCCAAGAGACCCAGTACTTC. Its protein is CAWSDGLAGVPQETQYF.

This clonotype was seen many times. J is TRBJ2-1 and V is TRBV7-8; TRBD2 is a possible D gene (5 bases). CDR3 length equals 15 residues. The germline V and J ends were trimmed by 5 bases and 2 bases, with 13 bases remaining between them. Germline loops: CDR1 SGHVS, CDR2 FQNEAQ. The CDR3 region is CASSPGLSTYNEQFF. The CDR3 bases are TGTGCCAGCAGCCCGGGGTTAAGCACCTACAATGAGCAGTTCTTC.